One sample yielded the 30 T cell receptor beta chains listed below, sequenced in a study of cytomegalovirus exposure and HLA in healthy donors. PCR involved 60 Vbeta and 13 Jbeta primers. Profiled with immunoSEQ multiplex PCR; TCRdb holds only in-frame clones, not every one. The repertoire holds roughly 130,000 clones, with roughly 80% as singletons. Sequencing was performed on PBMCs. The receptors were sampled from a girl aged 2-10 years in good health and CMV-seronegative.

The rearrangement uses TRBV7-2 and TRBJ2-1; TRBD1 aligns across 9 bases. The V segment lost 3 bases and the J segment 7 bases; nucleotides outside the gene matches: 13. Germline V gene lookup returns CDR1 SGHTA and CDR2 FQGNSA. The CDR3 totals 17 residues. CDR3 nucleotide sequence: TGTGCCAGCAGCTTCGACCTTTCACAGGGGGCTGGGAATGAGCAGTTCTTC. Encoded protein: CASSFDLSQGAGNEQFF.

V is TRBV7-9 and J is TRBJ1-2; D may be TRBD1 (6 bases). V gave up 2 bases and J gave up 8 bases, with 15 bases separating them. This CDR3 is built from 14 residues. Germline-derived CDR1 and CDR2 are SEHNR and FQNEAQ (reference sequence). The CDR3, as DNA: TGTGCCAGCAGCTTAAGGACAGATCAGCGGGGCTACACCTTC. Protein: CASSLRTDQRGYTF.

V and J are TRBV5-1 and TRBJ2-3; D may be TRBD1 (6 bases). V gave up 2 bases and J gave up 0 bases, with 13 bases separating them. The CDR3 runs 16 residues. The germline V gene encodes CDR1 SGHRS and CDR2 YFSETQ. In DNA, the CDR3 is TGCGCCAGCAGCTTATCAGGACAGCCAAGCACAGATACGCAGTATTTT. This translates into CASSLSGQPSTDTQYF.

V is TRBV6-6 and J is TRBJ2-2; D gene ambiguous. Germline values: CDR1 MNHNY, CDR2 SVGAGI (reference sequence). Trimming pared 10 bases from V and 7 bases from J, leaving 13 bases between. The CDR3 spans 12 residues. The CDR3 reads CATSSRVGELFF. In nucleotides, the CDR3 is TGTGCCACCTCCAGTCGGGTCGGGGAGCTGTTTTTT.

This chain uses TRBV5-6 with TRBJ1-2; D gene ambiguous. Germline CDR1 reads SGHDT; CDR2 reads YYEEEE. Trimming shortened V by 2 bases and J by 7 bases, and 6 bases separated the two germline ends. The CDR3 loop spans 11 amino acids. CDR3 protein: CASSFGSGYTF. Here the CDR3 DNA reads TGTGCCAGCAGCTTTGGGAGTGGCTACACCTTC.

This clone showed up just a few times. This chain uses TRBV7-6 with TRBJ2-7, with D hard to call. V was trimmed by 1 base and J by 0 bases, leaving 7 bases between them. This CDR3 is 14 amino acids long. Germline V gene sequence: CDR1 SGHVS, CDR2 FNYEAQ. This CDR3 reads CASSLGQNSYEQYF. In DNA form, the CDR3 reads TGTGCCAGCAGCTTAGGCCAGAACTCCTACGAGCAGTACTTC.

J is TRBJ1-5 and V is TRBV28; D gene uncertain. V dropped 3 bases and J dropped 0 bases, with 27 bases sitting between them. The V gene's germline CDR1 is MDHEN and CDR2 SYDVKM. The CDR3 spans 21 residues. CDR3 in DNA: TGTGCCAGCAGTTTTACCCCCCGTGAGGCCCTACTTATCTTTAGCAATCAGCCCCAGCATTTT. Amino acid sequence: CASSFTPREALLIFSNQPQHF.

The rearrangement joins TRBV10-2 to TRBJ2-7; D might be TRBD1 (5 bases). The CDR3 sequence is 14 residues long. Trimming removed 3 bases from V and 2 bases from J, with 11 bases in between. Germline CDR1 and CDR2: WSHSY and SAAADI. The chain's CDR3 is CASSEGREPYEQYF. In DNA form, the CDR3 reads TGCGCCAGCAGTGAAGGCAGGGAACCCTACGAGCAGTACTTC.

The genes are TRBV19 and TRBJ2-7; 10 bases agree with TRBD1. V was pared by 3 bases and J by 8 bases, with 4 bases of the junction left unmatched. From germline, CDR1 is LNHDA and CDR2 SQIVND (reference sequence). The CDR3 extends over 13 amino acids. The CDR3: CASSMRGQGQQYF. CDR3 in DNA: TGTGCCAGTAGTATGCGGGGACAGGGGCAGCAGTACTTC.

V usage is TRBV6-1 and J usage is TRBJ2-3, with D possibly being TRBD1 (7 bases). The germline gives CDR1 MNHNS, CDR2 SASEGT. Deletions cut 4 bases from V and 2 bases from J, with 16 bases between. The CDR3 is made up of 16 amino acids. In nucleotides, the CDR3 is TGTGCCAGCAGTGGGGACTGGGACAGACCCACAGATACGCAGTATTTT. It yields the protein CASSGDWDRPTDTQYF.

The chain is built from TRBV5-1 and TRBJ1-3, with 8 bases lining up with TRBD1. V lost 4 bases to trimming and J lost 4 bases; unmatched junction nucleotides: 4. CDR3 length equals 14 residues. Germline V CDR1 and CDR2: SGHRS, YFSETQ. The CDR3 loop reads CASSLGTGGNTIYF. The CDR3 nucleotides read TGCGCCAGCAGCCTGGGGACAGGAGGAAACACCATATATTTT.

This rearrangement joins TRBV15 to TRBJ2-1, with 8 bases aligning to TRBD1. Trimming removed 0 bases from V and 5 bases from J; junction bases left unmatched: 6. The CDR3 runs to 16 residues. Germline V gene data show CDR1 as LNHNV and CDR2 as YYDKDF (reference sequence). CDR3 amino acids: CATSRDGQGADNEQFF. Written as DNA, the CDR3 is TGTGCCACCAGCAGAGATGGGCAGGGGGCGGACAATGAGCAGTTCTTC. Full variable domain (outside the CDR3, taken from reference TRBV15 and TRBJ2-1): DAMVIQNPRYQVTQFGKPVTLSCSQTLNHNVMYWYQQKSSQAPKLLFHYYDKDFNNEADTPDNFQSRRPNTSFCFLDIRSPGLGDTAMYLCATSRDGQGADNEQFFGPGTRLTVL.

This sequence joins TRBV6-1 and TRBJ2-7; D might be TRBD1 (6 bases). Germline V gives CDR1 MNHNS, CDR2 SASEGT. Trimming removed 1 base at V and 2 bases at J, with 12 bases between. The CDR3 contains 15 residues. The CDR3 nucleotides are TGTGCCAGCAGTGAAGGTACAGGGAGAACCTACGAGCAGTACTTC. As protein: CASSEGTGRTYEQYF.

CDR3 nucleotides: TGTGCCAGCTCACCACCGGGAGGGCAGGGGCTAAGCTACACCTTC. Residues: CASSPPGGQGLSYTF. The V call is TRBV18, the J call TRBJ1-2, with D possibly matching TRBD1 (6 bases). Germline-derived CDR1 and CDR2 are KGHSH and LQKENI. The germline V and J ends were trimmed by 0 bases and 9 bases, with 17 bases remaining between them. CDR3 length equals 15 residues.

The rearrangement links TRBV30 to TRBJ1-2, with 8 bases matching TRBD1. CDR3 length equals 13 residues. Germline V CDR1 and CDR2: GTSNPN, SVGIG (reference sequence). J was trimmed by 2 bases and V by 4 bases; bases with no gene match: 3. This CDR3 is CAWTRTGNYGYTF. The CDR3 DNA is TGTGCCTGGACCCGGACAGGGAACTATGGCTACACCTTC.

CDR3 sequence: CASSLDRGPSTGELFF. In nucleotides, the CDR3 is TGTGCCAGCAGCTTAGACAGGGGGCCTTCGACCGGGGAGCTGTTTTTT. The chain carries TRBV7-7 and TRBJ2-2; 9 positions agree with TRBD1. CDR1 and CDR2 from the germline V gene are SSHAT and FNYEAQ (reference sequence). The CDR3 loop spans 16 amino acids. V lost 1 base to trimming and J lost 5 bases; unmatched junction nucleotides: 5.

The chain couples TRBV27 to TRBJ1-2; D is possibly TRBD1 (6 bases). CDR3 length: 16 residues. Trimming took 2 bases from V and 4 from J, leaving 17 bases between them. CDR1 is MNHEY, CDR2 SMNVEV, per germline (reference sequence). The CDR3 reads CASSLNRGGWFYGYTF. CDR3 in DNA: TGTGCCAGCAGTTTAAATAGGGGGGGGTGGTTCTATGGCTACACCTTC.

The CDR3 coding sequence is TGCGCCAGCAGCCAAGCATTCAGCTCTGGAAACACCATATATTTT. Translation: CASSQAFSSGNTIYF. V gene TRBV4-1 combines with J gene TRBJ1-3, with no clear D. Germline values: CDR1 MGHRA, CDR2 YSYEKL. This CDR3 is 15 amino acids long. With 1 base removed from V and 0 bases from J, the gap between germline ends came to 7 bases.

The chain is built from TRBV5-1 and TRBJ2-5, with 8 bases that match TRBD1. The end of the DNA aligns better with TRBJ2-7, so the J call may be wrong. Germline loops: CDR1 SGHRS, CDR2 YFSETQ. The CDR3 consists of 14 residues. Here the CDR3 DNA reads TGCGCCAGCAGCCTCCGGGACAGGTCCTACGAGCAGTACTTC. Its translation: CASSLRDRSYEQYF.

This clone was seen a few times. This chain joins TRBV18 and TRBJ1-3; D may be TRBD1 (6 bases). The CDR3 sequence is 13 residues long. Germline loops: CDR1 KGHSH, CDR2 LQKENI. Between the trimmed V and J ends, which lost 5 bases and 4 bases, there was a span of 9 bases. The CDR3 DNA reads TGTGCCAGCTCAACCGGACAGGGAAACACCATATATTTT. Its protein is CASSTGQGNTIYF.

This chain connects TRBV7-9 to TRBJ1-5; TRBD1 matches at 10 bases. The V and J ends lost 7 bases and 1 base, in that order; junction bases with no gene match: 13. This CDR3 contains 18 residues. The germline gives CDR1 SEHNR, CDR2 FQNEAQ (reference sequence). The chain's CDR3 is CASIPTGTGEGSNQPQHF. The DNA of the CDR3 is TGTGCCAGCATCCCAACCGGGACAGGGGAGGGAAGCAATCAGCCCCAGCATTTT.

The CDR3 nucleotides are TGCAGCGTTTGCTTGGGCGCTAGCGGCAGCACAGATACGCAGTATTTT. Translated, it gives CSVCLGASGSTDTQYF. The chain carries TRBV29-1 and TRBJ2-3; the match to TRBD2 covers 7 bases. Trimming at V came to 5 bases and at J to 0 bases, leaving 11 bases not matched to a gene. The germline V gene encodes CDR1 SQVTM and CDR2 ANQGSEA. The CDR3 covers 16 residues.

V is TRBV5-1 and J is TRBJ1-2; D gene ambiguous. The germline CDR1 and CDR2 sequences are SGHRS and YFSETQ. Trimming removed 0 bases from V and 3 bases from J, with 12 bases in between. CDR3 length: 15 residues. As DNA, the CDR3 is TGCGCCAGCAGCTTGGGGACTACCGGGGACTATGGCTACACCTTC. This encodes CASSLGTTGDYGYTF. Using reference TRBV5-1 and TRBJ1-2 for the parts outside the CDR3, the full variable domain is KAGVTQTPRYLIKTRGQQVTLSCSPISGHRSVSWYQQTPGQGLQFLFEYFSETQRNKGNFPGRFSGRQFSNSRSEMNVSTLELGDSALYLCASSLGTTGDYGYTFGSGTRLTVV.

This chain joins TRBV6-6 and TRBJ2-5, with TRBD1 matching over 10 bases. The DNA end is more similar to TRBJ2-7, so the J call may be wrong. CDR1 is MNHNY and CDR2 is SVGAGI in the germline V gene (reference sequence). This CDR3 spans 14 amino acids. CDR3 nucleotides: TGTGCCAGCAGGCCGGGACAGGGGATGTACGAGCAGTACTTC. Translating gives CASRPGQGMYEQYF.

CDR3 loop: CASSPLGGGTDTQYF. In nucleotides, the CDR3 is TGTGCCAGCAGCCCCCTCGGGGGGGGAACAGATACGCAGTATTTT. The rearrangement uses TRBV5-8 and TRBJ2-3; 8 bases fit TRBD2. Germline CDR1 SGHTS, CDR2 YDEGEE. The CDR3 sequence is 15 residues long. Trimming at V came to 4 bases and at J to 3 bases, leaving 7 bases not matched to a gene. The variable domain in full, completed from reference TRBV5-8 and TRBJ2-3, reads EAGVTQSPTHLIKTRGQQATLRCSPISGHTSVYWYQQALGLGLQFLLWYDEGEERNRGNFPPRFSGRQFPNYSSELNVNALELEDSALYLCASSPLGGGTDTQYFGPGTRLTVL.

The V call is TRBV28, the J call TRBJ1-5; D gene uncertain. CDR3 length: 12 amino acids. Germline-derived CDR1 and CDR2 are MDHEN and SYDVKM. V was trimmed by 8 bases and J by 0 bases, leaving 5 bases between them. The CDR3 DNA reads TGTGCCAGCCCCAATAGCAATCAGCCCCAGCATTTT. Amino acid sequence: CASPNSNQPQHF.

The J gene is TRBJ2-7, the V gene TRBV4-1; 14 bases are a match to TRBD2. Germline CDR1 reads MGHRA; CDR2 reads YSYEKL. The J segment lost 7 bases and the V segment lost 0 bases, leaving 5 bases of the junction unmatched. This CDR3 has 16 residues. This CDR3 is CASSQDGLAGGGEQYF. As DNA, the CDR3 is TGCGCCAGCAGCCAAGATGGACTAGCGGGAGGAGGAGAGCAGTACTTC.

This chain uses TRBV7-2 with TRBJ1-1; perhaps TRBD1 as D (5 bases). V dropped 5 bases and J dropped 6 bases, with 10 bases sitting between them. The CDR3 is 12 amino acids. Looked up from germline, CDR1 is SGHTA and CDR2 is FQGNSA. The CDR3 DNA reads TGTGCCAGCAGCCTATCAGGGCCTGAAGCTTTCTTT. Translating it yields CASSLSGPEAFF.

This clone was counted once. CDR3 sequence (DNA): TGTGCCTGGTTGAGAGATACGCAGTATTTT. This encodes CAWLRDTQYF. The chain uses TRBV30 and TRBJ2-3; D remains ambiguous. From germline, CDR1 is GTSNPN and CDR2 SVGIG (reference sequence). The V end was cut by 5 bases, the J end by 5 bases, with 5 bases between. The CDR3 extends over 10 amino acids. Looking up the rest from reference TRBV30 and TRBJ2-3 gives the full variable domain: SQTIHQWPATLVQPVGSPLSLECTVEGTSNPNLYWYRQAAGRGLQLLFYSVGIGQISSEVPQNLSASRPQDRQFILSSKKLLLSDSGFYLCAWLRDTQYFGPGTRLTVL.

The chain couples TRBV5-1 to TRBJ2-3; 8 positions agree with TRBD1. Trimming took 0 bases from V and 5 from J; bases not matched to a gene: 8. There are 16 residues in the CDR3. Looked up from germline, CDR1 is SGHRS and CDR2 is YFSETQ. The CDR3 DNA reads as TGCGCCAGCAGCTTGGGTGGCAGGGGGCTTGTAGATACGCAGTATTTT. Protein product: CASSLGGRGLVDTQYF.